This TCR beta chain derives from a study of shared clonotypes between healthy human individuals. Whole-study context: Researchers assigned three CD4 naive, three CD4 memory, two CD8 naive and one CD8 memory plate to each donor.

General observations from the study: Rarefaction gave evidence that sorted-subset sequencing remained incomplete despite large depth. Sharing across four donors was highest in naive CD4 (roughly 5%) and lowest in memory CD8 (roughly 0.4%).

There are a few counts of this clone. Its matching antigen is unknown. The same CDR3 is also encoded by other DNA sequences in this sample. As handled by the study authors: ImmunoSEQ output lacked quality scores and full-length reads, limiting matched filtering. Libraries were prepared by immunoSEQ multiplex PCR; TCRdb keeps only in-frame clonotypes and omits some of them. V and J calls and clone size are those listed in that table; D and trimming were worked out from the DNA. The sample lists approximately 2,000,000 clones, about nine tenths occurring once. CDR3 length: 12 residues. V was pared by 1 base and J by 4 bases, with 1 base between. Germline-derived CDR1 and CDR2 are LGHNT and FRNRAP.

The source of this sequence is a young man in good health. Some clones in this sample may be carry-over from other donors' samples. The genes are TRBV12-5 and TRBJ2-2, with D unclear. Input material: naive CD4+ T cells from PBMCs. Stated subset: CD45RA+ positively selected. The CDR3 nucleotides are TGTGCTAGTGGTTTGGGCACCGGGGAGCTGTTTTTT. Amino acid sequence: CASGLGTGELFF.